This is a list of T cell receptor beta chains from one sample in a study of cytomegalovirus exposure and HLA in healthy donors. The method was immunoSEQ multiplex PCR; TCRdb's version includes in-frame clones alone and lacks a portion of them. This table holds approximately 140,000 clones, roughly three quarters found once. The sample was PBMCs. Receptors originate from a man younger than 30 in good health and CMV-seronegative. Each CDR3 is given with its conserved first and last residue. The order of the fields is D gene, V gene, J gene, clone size, CDR3 protein, CDR3 DNA. The D gene is left open where the match is weak. The size entry is marked missing in some rows and otherwise reads once, few, many or a size class.

>NA|TRBV7-2|TRBJ1-3|NA
CASSLGPNRGNTIYF
TGTGCCAGCAGCTTAGGCCCGAACAGAGGAAACACCATATATTTT
>TRBD1|TRBV5-4|TRBJ1-2|NA
CASSLQGADGYTF
TGTGCCAGCAGCTTACAGGGGGCTGATGGCTACACCTTC
>TRBD1|TRBV2|TRBJ1-2|few
CASSLQGNYGYTF
TGTGCCAGCAGCCTACAGGGGAACTATGGCTACACCTTC
>TRBD1|TRBV5-5|TRBJ2-7|NA
CASSPTGSTHEQYF
TGTGCCAGCAGCCCGACAGGGAGTACCCACGAGCAGTACTTC
>TRBD1|TRBV6-5|TRBJ2-1|NA
CASRTGTGLNEQFF
TGTGCCAGCAGAACCGGGACAGGGCTAAATGAGCAGTTCTTC
>TRBD1|TRBV29-1|TRBJ1-4|NA
CSAARGGAGEKLFF
TGCAGCGCGGCCCGAGGGGGCGCCGGAGAAAAACTGTTTTTT
>TRBD1|TRBV14|TRBJ2-1|NA
CASSQADRGPFEQFF
TGTGCCAGCAGCCAAGCGGACAGGGGCCCTTTCGAGCAGTTCTTC
>NA|TRBV2|TRBJ1-4|few
CASSDFQGREKLFF
TGTGCCAGCAGTGATTTCCAGGGGCGGGAAAAACTGTTTTTT
>NA|TRBV19|TRBJ2-2|NA
CASSPRAPGYDGELFF
TGTGCCAGTAGTCCTAGAGCCCCGGGGTATGACGGGGAGCTGTTTTTT
>TRBD1|TRBV29-1|TRBJ1-2|NA
CSGRDSLNYGYTF
TGCAGCGGCCGGGACAGCCTTAACTATGGCTACACCTTC
>TRBD1|TRBV7-2|TRBJ1-4|NA
CASSQRTGDEKLFF
TGTGCCAGCAGCCAACGGACAGGGGATGAAAAACTGTTTTTT
>NA|TRBV4-1|TRBJ2-7|NA
CASSQDQTIGTASYEQYF
TGCGCCAGCAGCCAAGATCAAACGATAGGGACTGCTTCCTACGAGCAGTACTTC
>TRBD1|TRBV7-9|TRBJ2-7|NA
CSSSSTSGGAIHEQYF
TGTTCCAGCAGCTCAACCTCAGGGGGCGCGATCCACGAGCAGTACTTC
>TRBD1|TRBV4-1|TRBJ1-4|few
CASSQPGQQPTNEKLFF
TGCGCCAGCAGCCAACCGGGACAGCAGCCAACTAATGAAAAACTGTTTTTT
>NA|TRBV7-8|TRBJ2-7|NA
CASSLASGGGISYEQYF
TGTGCCAGCAGCTTAGCGTCTGGAGGCGGGATCTCCTACGAGCAGTACTTC
>NA|TRBV19|TRBJ1-6|NA
CASSTGYGSPLHF
TGTGCCAGTAGTACAGGGTACGGTTCACCCCTCCACTTT
>TRBD1|TRBV5-1|TRBJ2-3|NA
CASSRDRGETDTQYF
TGCGCCAGCAGCCGAGACAGGGGGGAAACAGATACGCAGTATTTT
>TRBD1|TRBV6-5|TRBJ1-2|NA
CASSSDRGHGYTF
TGTGCCAGCAGTTCGGACAGGGGACATGGCTACACCTTC
>NA|TRBV30|TRBJ1-1|NA
CAGLRGGAFF
TGTGCCGGCCTAAGGGGTGGGGCTTTCTTT
>NA|TRBV4-1|TRBJ1-3|NA
CASSQVKGGNTIYF
TGCGCCAGCAGCCAAGTAAAGGGGGGAAACACCATATATTTT
>TRBD1|TRBV7-9|TRBJ1-2|NA
CASSPTGADYGYTF
TGTGCCAGCAGCCCGACAGGGGCCGACTATGGCTACACCTTC
>TRBD1|TRBV7-9|TRBJ1-1|NA
CASSLRTGSMNTEAFF
TGTGCCAGCAGCTTACGGACAGGGAGCATGAACACTGAAGCTTTCTTT
>TRBD1|TRBV6-1|TRBJ1-2|few
CASSDIRDRVMANYGYTF
TGTGCCAGCAGTGACATACGGGACAGGGTTATGGCTAACTATGGCTACACCTTC
>NA|TRBV7-2|TRBJ2-7|NA
CASSRGPRGTYEQYF
TGTGCCAGCAGCCGCGGGCCCAGGGGAACCTACGAGCAGTACTTC
>NA|TRBV21-1|TRBJ1-6|NA
CASPPAPGPLHF
TGTGCCAGTCCCCCGGCCCCGGGACCCCTCCACTTT
>NA|TRBV6-1|TRBJ1-2|NA
CASSEGAGRGYGYTF
TGTGCCAGCAGTGAGGGGGCAGGGCGCGGATATGGCTACACCTTC
>TRBD1|TRBV6-6|TRBJ1-3|NA
CASTDRAGNTIYF
TGTGCCAGCACAGACAGGGCTGGAAACACCATATATTTT
>TRBD1|TRBV29-1|TRBJ2-7|NA
CSGQGSTYEQYF
TGCAGCGGACAGGGTTCGACCTACGAGCAGTACTTC
>NA|TRBV9|TRBJ1-5|NA
CASSTGSGKNQPQHF
TGTGCCAGCAGCACCGGCTCAGGGAAAAATCAGCCCCAGCATTTT
>NA|TRBV6-4|TRBJ2-5|NA
CASSEGAAGTQYF
TGTGCCAGCAGTGAGGGGGCCGCGGGGACCCAGTACTTC
>TRBD1|TRBV18|TRBJ1-5|NA
CASSPGQGGQPQHF
TGTGCCAGCTCACCAGGACAGGGAGGTCAGCCCCAGCATTTT
>TRBD1|TRBV18|TRBJ1-1|NA
CASSPRTGGSEAFF
TGTGCCAGCTCACCGAGGACAGGGGGGTCTGAAGCTTTCTTT
>NA|TRBV7-3|TRBJ2-3|NA
CASSLGRKRSDTQYF
TGTGCCAGCAGCTTAGGCAGAAAAAGATCAGATACGCAGTATTTT
>NA|TRBV7-2|TRBJ2-1|NA
CASSLRAGPAGNEQFF
TGTGCCAGCAGCTTAAGGGCGGGACCGGCTGGGAATGAGCAGTTCTTC
>TRBD1|TRBV10-3|TRBJ2-2|once
CAISDDRVVAGSGGELFF
TGTGCCATCAGTGATGACAGGGTCGTAGCCGGGTCGGGCGGGGAGCTGTTTTTT
>TRBD1|TRBV7-3|TRBJ2-2|few
CASSLLDRGFNTGELFF
TGTGCCAGCAGCTTACTCGACAGGGGCTTTAACACCGGGGAGCTGTTTTTT
>NA|TRBV7-2|TRBJ1-1|NA
CASSQGGARSMNTEAFF
TGTGCCAGCAGCCAAGGGGGGGCCAGATCAATGAACACTGAAGCTTTCTTT
>NA|TRBV4-3|TRBJ1-5|NA
CASSQDSGNQPQHF
TGCGCCAGCAGCCAAGATTCAGGAAATCAGCCCCAGCATTTT
>TRBD1|TRBV15|TRBJ2-7|NA
CATSRSGRTGPYEQYF
TGTGCCACCAGCAGATCGGGGCGGACAGGGCCCTACGAGCAGTACTTC
>NA|TRBV30|TRBJ2-2|NA
CAWTAVPTGGTGELFF
TGTGCCTGGACGGCAGTCCCTACCGGGGGCACCGGGGAGCTGTTTTTT
>NA|TRBV5-8|TRBJ2-1|NA
CASSLRGGAYNEQFF
TGTGCCAGCAGCTTGAGGGGGGGGGCCTACAATGAGCAGTTCTTC
>TRBD1|TRBV5-6|TRBJ2-3|NA
CASSSRTGGIGADTQYF
TGTGCCAGCAGCTCCCGGACAGGGGGCATAGGAGCAGATACGCAGTATTTT
>NA|TRBV14|TRBJ1-1|NA
CASSQDPVPLAAEAFF
TGTGCCAGCAGCCAAGATCCGGTCCCTCTCGCGGCTGAAGCTTTCTTT
>TRBD1|TRBV2|TRBJ2-4|NA
CASSADRGGDIQYF
TGTGCCAGCAGTGCCGACAGGGGTGGAGACATTCAGTACTTC
>NA|TRBV7-9|TRBJ1-1|NA
CASSRASTEAFF
TGTGCCAGCAGCCGAGCGTCCACTGAAGCTTTCTTT
>NA|TRBV5-1|TRBJ1-2|NA
CASSKGQSNYGYTF
TGCGCCAGCAGCAAAGGACAGTCTAACTATGGCTACACCTTC
>TRBD1|TRBV9|TRBJ1-1|once
CASSVDGTGVYSEAFF
TGTGCCAGCAGCGTAGACGGGACAGGGGTCTATTCTGAAGCTTTCTTT
>NA|TRBV6-5|TRBJ2-7|NA
CASNQQVSYEQYF
TGTGCCAGCAATCAACAGGTCTCCTACGAGCAGTACTTC
>NA|TRBV30|TRBJ1-6|NA
CAWTKPRTKGISPLHF
TGTGCCTGGACCAAACCACGGACTAAGGGCATTTCACCCCTCCACTTT
>TRBD2|TRBV5-1|TRBJ2-1|NA
CASSLGTSSSNEQFF
TGCGCCAGCAGCTTGGGGACTAGCTCGTCCAATGAGCAGTTCTTC